These 6 T cell receptor beta chains originate from one sample sequenced in a study of T-cell memory formation after mild COVID-19. Using its own MiXCR run on the 5' RACE reads, TCRdb lists one record per CDR3 protein. The sample lists 30,000 to 35,000 distinct CDR3 sequences, around 21% occurring once. The sequencing sample was made of PBMCs or a T cell subset sorted from them (not recorded which). These receptors all come from an adult who had mild COVID-19 (a few samples of this study predate the infection). Cell type and time point are not known.

The table lists this clonotype with many counts. The rearrangement links TRBV7-3 to TRBJ2-5; 10 bases match TRBD1. The CDR3 is 16 amino acids. Trimming removed 5 bases from V and 5 bases from J; junction bases left unmatched: 11. Germline V gene lookup returns CDR1 SGHTA and CDR2 FQGTGA. CDR3 DNA: TGTGCCAGCAGCCTCCGGACAGGGGGAGGGTTGGAGACCCAGTACTTC. This codes for CASSLRTGGGLETQYF. The full variable domain, in which reference TRBV7-3 and TRBJ2-5 provide the parts outside the CDR3, is GAGVSQTPSNKVTEKGKYVELRCDPISGHTALYWYRQSLGQGPEFLIYFQGTGAADDSGLPNDRFFAVRPEGSVSTLKIQRTERGDSAVYLCASSLRTGGGLETQYFGPGTRLLVL.

This chain joins TRBV25-1 and TRBJ1-2, with 9 positions matching TRBD1. V lost 9 bases, J lost 7 bases, and 12 bases stayed unmatched. This CDR3 has 14 amino acids. CDR1 MGHDK and CDR2 SYGVNS come from the germline V gene. The CDR3 DNA sequence: TGTGCCAGGGCTCGGGACAGGGCTTTAGGTGGCTACACCTTC. Its protein product is CARARDRALGGYTF.

This clonotype was recorded many times. The chain combines TRBV12-3 or TRBV12-4 with TRBJ1-3; D possibly corresponds to TRBD1 (6 bases). CDR3 length: 14 residues. Deletions cut 6 bases from V and 7 bases from J, with 16 bases between. The CDR3 DNA reads TGTGCCAGCAGCGCCGGGGGGGGCCGGAACACCATATATTTT. Translated: CASSAGGGRNTIYF.

In this sample, this clonotype turned up many times. CDR3 coding DNA: TGTGCCATCAGTGAGTTCCAAGAGACCCAGTACTTC. Residues: CAISEFQETQYF. The J gene is TRBJ2-5, the V gene TRBV10-3; D call uncertain. Germline V gene lookup returns CDR1 ENHRY and CDR2 SYGVKD. The CDR3 loop spans 12 amino acids. The V and J ends lost 1 base and 1 base respectively, with 1 base between them.

The CDR3 DNA sequence: TGCAGCGTTGACCGGGACAGTGGGGCAGATGAGCAGTTCTTC. Protein: CSVDRDSGADEQFF. The rearrangement uses TRBV29-1 and TRBJ2-1, with 7 bases aligning to TRBD1. There are 14 residues in the CDR3. The V gene end was trimmed by 3 bases and the J gene end by 8 bases; junction bases not matched to a gene: 10. Germline loops: CDR1 SQVTM, CDR2 ANQGSEA.

This chain uses TRBV20-1 with TRBJ2-5, with 9 nucleotides matching TRBD2. With 2 bases clipped from V and 7 bases from J, the junction kept 20 bases outside the gene matches. This CDR3 region has 18 residues. The V gene's germline CDR1 is DFQATT and CDR2 SNEGSKA (reference sequence). In DNA form, the CDR3 reads TGCAGTGCTAGACCCGGGACTAGCCCTTTAGAGGGCTTAGGGACCCAGTACTTC. Its protein product is CSARPGTSPLEGLGTQYF.